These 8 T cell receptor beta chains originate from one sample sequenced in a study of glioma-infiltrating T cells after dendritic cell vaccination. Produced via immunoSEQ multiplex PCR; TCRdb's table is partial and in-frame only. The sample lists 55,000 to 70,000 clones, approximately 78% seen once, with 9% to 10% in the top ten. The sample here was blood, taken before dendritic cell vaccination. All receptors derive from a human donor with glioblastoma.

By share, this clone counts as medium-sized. For the CDR3, the DNA is TGTGCCAGCAGCTTAGCAGGGGACACTGAAGCTTTCTTT. Translating gives CASSLAGDTEAFF. The genes are TRBV7-9 and TRBJ1-1, with D possibly matching TRBD1 (5 bases). The CDR3 runs 13 residues. CDR1 is SEHNR and CDR2 is FQNEAQ in the germline V gene (reference sequence). V lost 0 bases and J lost 3, with 5 bases in between. The variable domain in full, completed from reference TRBV7-9 and TRBJ1-1, reads DTGVSQNPRHKITKRGQNVTFRCDPISEHNRLYWYRQTLGQGPEFLTYFQNEAQLEKSRLLSDRFSAERPKGSFSTLEIQRTEQGDSAMYLCASSLAGDTEAFFGQGTRLTVV.

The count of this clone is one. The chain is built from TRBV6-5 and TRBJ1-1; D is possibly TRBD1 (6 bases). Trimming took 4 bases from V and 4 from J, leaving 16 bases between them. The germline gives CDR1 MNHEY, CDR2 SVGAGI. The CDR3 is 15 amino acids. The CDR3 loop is CASSSQGRWSTEAFF. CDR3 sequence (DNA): TGTGCCAGCAGTTCACAGGGAAGGTGGAGCACTGAAGCTTTCTTT.

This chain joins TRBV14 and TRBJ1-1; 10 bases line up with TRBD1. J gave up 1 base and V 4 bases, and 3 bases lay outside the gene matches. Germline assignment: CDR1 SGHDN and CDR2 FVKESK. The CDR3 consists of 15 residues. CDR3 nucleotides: TGTGCCAGCAGCCCTTGGACAGGGGGGAACACTGAAGCTTTCTTT. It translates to CASSPWTGGNTEAFF.

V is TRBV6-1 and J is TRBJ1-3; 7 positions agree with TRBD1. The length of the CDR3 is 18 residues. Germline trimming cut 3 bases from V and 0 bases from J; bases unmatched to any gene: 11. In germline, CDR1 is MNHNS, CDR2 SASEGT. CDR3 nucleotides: TGTGCCAGCAGTGACCCACAGGGGCGACGGTTCTCTGGAAACACCATATATTTT. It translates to CASSDPQGRRFSGNTIYF.

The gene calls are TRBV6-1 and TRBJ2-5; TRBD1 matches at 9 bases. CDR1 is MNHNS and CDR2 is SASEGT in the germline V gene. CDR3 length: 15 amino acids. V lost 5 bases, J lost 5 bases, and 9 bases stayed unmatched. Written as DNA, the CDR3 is TGTGCCAGCAGTCCACGGGGGGACAGGGTTGAGACCCAGTACTTC. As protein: CASSPRGDRVETQYF.

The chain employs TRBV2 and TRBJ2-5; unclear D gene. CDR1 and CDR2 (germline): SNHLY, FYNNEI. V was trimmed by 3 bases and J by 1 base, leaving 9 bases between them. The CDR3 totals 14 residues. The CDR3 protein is CASSERSPQETQYF. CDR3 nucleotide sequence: TGTGCCAGCAGTGAGAGGTCCCCCCAAGAGACCCAGTACTTC.

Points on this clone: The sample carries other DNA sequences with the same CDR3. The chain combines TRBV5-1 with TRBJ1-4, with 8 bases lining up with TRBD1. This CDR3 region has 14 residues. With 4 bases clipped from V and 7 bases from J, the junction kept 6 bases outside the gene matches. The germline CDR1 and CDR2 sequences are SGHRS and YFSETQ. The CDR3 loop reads CASSSTGGREKLFF. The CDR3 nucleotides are TGCGCCAGCAGCAGCACAGGGGGGCGTGAAAAACTGTTTTTT.

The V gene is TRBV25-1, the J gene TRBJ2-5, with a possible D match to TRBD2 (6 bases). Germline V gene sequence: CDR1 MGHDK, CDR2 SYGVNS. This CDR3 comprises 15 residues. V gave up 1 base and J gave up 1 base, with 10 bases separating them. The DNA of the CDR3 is TGTGCCAGCAGTGAATTTGGGGGGAGCCAAGAGACCCAGTACTTC. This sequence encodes CASSEFGGSQETQYF.